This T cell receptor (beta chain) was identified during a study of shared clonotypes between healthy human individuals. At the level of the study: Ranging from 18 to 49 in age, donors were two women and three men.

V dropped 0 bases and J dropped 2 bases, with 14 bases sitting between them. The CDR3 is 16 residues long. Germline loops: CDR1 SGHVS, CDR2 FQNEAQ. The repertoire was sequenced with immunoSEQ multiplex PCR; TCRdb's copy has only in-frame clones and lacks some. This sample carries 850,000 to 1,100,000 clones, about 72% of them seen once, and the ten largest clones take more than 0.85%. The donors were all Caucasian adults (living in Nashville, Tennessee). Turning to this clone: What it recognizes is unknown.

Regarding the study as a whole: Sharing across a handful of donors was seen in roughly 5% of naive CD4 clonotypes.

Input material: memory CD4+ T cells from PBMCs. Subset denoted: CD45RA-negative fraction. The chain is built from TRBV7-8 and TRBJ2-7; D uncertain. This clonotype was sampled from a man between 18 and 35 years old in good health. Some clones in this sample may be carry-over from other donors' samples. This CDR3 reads CASSLALGTQAYEQYF. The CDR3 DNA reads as TGTGCCAGCAGCTTAGCGCTGGGTACCCAAGCCTACGAGCAGTACTTC.